This TCR beta chain was observed in a study of CD8 T cells in Susac syndrome (dated by TCRdb to between 2018 and 2020). For context, the study as a whole: The study used repertoire sequencing to test whether antigen drove CD8+ T cell activation and differentiation in Susac syndrome. Findings and caveats that apply to the study as a whole: The study acknowledged that relatively few individuals were included in the TCR sequencing and HLA analysis.

To note about this clonotype: This receptor's antigen is unknown. It has no much larger one-base neighbor in the sample; base qualities were not kept.

RNA was extracted with the RNeasy kit and about 0.5 to 1 ug was reverse transcribed using random hexamers. The immunoSEQ multiplex PCR assay, which covers 54 Vbeta and 13 Jbeta segments, was used to amplify TCR beta CDR3 regions. To correct PCR amplification bias, a synthetic template baseline was used for both primer optimization and computational correction. The authors' analysis ran thus. Only productive sequences were kept, with reads annotated to V, D and J genes according to IMGT and analyzed in immunoSEQ Analyzer. To calculate clonality, Shannon entropy was normalized by log2 of the number of productive unique sequences and then subtracted from one. For each patient and control, public and private clones were evaluated within the 100 most prevalent clones. Clones were defined as Susac-specific if absent from the healthy and MS cohorts, from approximately 1,100 published viral clones and from other ImmuneACCESS disease sequences. TCRdb reprocessing: public reads trimmed at Q25 with fastp, clones called with MiXCR, in-frame beta chains kept. Every CDR3 protein is listed once, alongside the most common genes and DNA of its rows. In this record, the V and J calls reflect TCRdb's handling and not the investigators' own analysis. The sample yields 250,000 or so distinct CDR3 sequences; about 93% were counted once. In total, the top ten clones hold around 0.07% of the sample.

High-throughput TCR beta sequencing profiled peripheral blood CD8+ and CD4+ T cells from healthy donors, Susac syndrome patients and multiple sclerosis patients. Treatment-naive patients with stable or active relapsing-remitting disease fulfilling revised McDonald criteria were used as multiple sclerosis controls. Bulk CD8+ and CD4+ T cells were purified by magnetic negative isolation, while CD8+ TEMRA cells were enriched using FACS. Blood was collected in EDTA tubes and processed within 24 hours, with PBMCs isolated through density gradient centrifugation. PBMCs intended for TCR sequencing were cryopreserved in liquid nitrogen and were subsequently thawed in a 37 degrees C water bath. The sorted or isolated CD4+, CD8+ and CD8+ TEMRA cells reached a purity of at least 90%. The germline V gene yields ENHRY for CDR1 and SYGVKD for CDR2. CDR3 length: 13 amino acids, cysteine to phenylalanine. Just the 39-base CDR3 DNA is kept, in frame starting at base 1. V and J lose 6 bases and 1 base, and a span of 9 bases separates them.

The sequence joins TRBV10-3 to TRBJ1-1; the D gene is unclear. The source of this sequence is a human donor with multiple sclerosis. Sequenced input: CD4+ T cells from PBMCs. At the DNA level, the sequence is TGTGCCATCAGATTCCAGGAGAACACTGAAGCTTTCTTT. Its protein is CAIRFQENTEAFF.